The source of this T cell receptor beta chain is a study of T cell changes during pregnancy in multiple sclerosis. The assay was immunoSEQ multiplex PCR, and TCRdb's table has in-frame clones only and misses some. The table records fewer than 85,000 clones, about 93% of them present only once. This sequence originates from a female donor in good health, enrolled as a control in a pregnancy study. Sequences were derived from peripheral blood, sampled after pregnancy.

The CDR3 sequence: CASSQGGTSGSWVEQFF. In DNA form, the CDR3 reads TGTGCCAGCAGCCAAGGTGGAACTAGCGGGAGTTGGGTTGAGCAGTTCTTC. The chain employs TRBV14 and TRBJ2-1, with TRBD2 identical over 11 bases. V gave up 1 base and J gave up 9 bases; unmatched junction bases: 11. Germline CDR1 SGHDN, CDR2 FVKESK. The CDR3 loop spans 17 amino acids.